Listed here are 21 T cell receptor beta chains from one sample, sequenced in a study of identical twins. TCRdb recomputed calls from the 5' RACE reads with MiXCR, one row per CDR3 protein. This sample has some 460,000 distinct CDR3 sequences, with around 14% found just once. These same records also appear under a second study, on yellow fever vaccine responses in identical twins.

Input material: CD4+ T cells sorted from blood. The receptors were gathered from a woman under 30 in good health.

This clonotype was detected many times. This sequence joins TRBV7-2 and TRBJ1-5, with D unresolved. The germline V gene encodes CDR1 SGHTA and CDR2 FQGNSA. The CDR3 spans 14 residues. V lost 5 bases and J lost 4, with 12 bases in between. Written as DNA, the CDR3 is TGTGCCAGCAGCCCGGGCGCAGAGAATCAGCCCCAGCATTTT. It translates to CASSPGAENQPQHF.

This chain connects TRBV5-1 to TRBJ2-7, with TRBD1 matching over 9 bases. Looked up from germline, CDR1 is SGHRS and CDR2 is YFSETQ. The J segment lost 3 bases and the V segment lost 4 bases, leaving 11 bases of the junction unmatched. CDR3 length: 16 residues. The CDR3 DNA reads as TGCGCCAGCAGCCAGGCCCGGGACAGGGCTGACTACGAGCAGTACTTC. Protein sequence: CASSQARDRADYEQYF.

The chain combines TRBV5-1 with TRBJ2-5; no reliable D call. Trimming shortened V by 7 bases and J by 4 bases, and 14 bases separated the two germline ends. The CDR3 has 13 amino acids. CDR1 is SGHRS and CDR2 is YFSETQ in the germline V gene. The CDR3 sequence: CASGVSSGETQYF. CDR3 sequence (DNA): TGCGCCAGCGGCGTTAGTTCGGGAGAGACCCAGTACTTC. The variable domain in full, with the rest retrieved from reference TRBV5-1 and TRBJ2-5, is KAGVTQTPRYLIKTRGQQVTLSCSPISGHRSVSWYQQTPGQGLQFLFEYFSETQRNKGNFPGRFSGRQFSNSRSEMNVSTLELGDSALYLCASGVSSGETQYFGPGTRLLVL.

The chain combines TRBV27 with TRBJ2-1; TRBD1 agrees at 10 bases. The V gene end was trimmed by 5 bases and the J gene end by 9 bases; junction bases not matched to a gene: 10. Per the germline V gene, CDR1 is MNHEY and CDR2 is SMNVEV (reference sequence). The CDR3 covers 15 residues. CDR3 protein: CASSQGGQGIGEQFF. The CDR3, as DNA: TGTGCCAGCAGTCAGGGGGGACAGGGGATAGGTGAGCAGTTCTTC.

The chain carries TRBV2 and TRBJ1-1; D unclear. Germline assignment: CDR1 SNHLY and CDR2 FYNNEI. Trimming shortened V by 4 bases and J by 3 bases, and 12 bases separated the two germline ends. The CDR3 consists of 14 residues. Written as DNA, the CDR3 is TGTGCCAGCAGTGGGGGTACCCCGTACACTGAAGCTTTCTTT. Protein sequence: CASSGGTPYTEAFF.

This clonotype was found a few times. The J gene is TRBJ2-3, the V gene TRBV28; D not resolved. Germline V gene data show CDR1 as MDHEN and CDR2 as SYDVKM. This CDR3 has 12 residues. V was cut by 8 bases and J by 4 bases, with 10 bases left in between. CDR3 sequence reads: CASQKPSDTQYF. CDR3 bases: TGTGCCAGCCAGAAACCTTCAGATACGCAGTATTTT. Supplemented by reference TRBV28 and TRBJ2-3, the full variable domain reads DVKVTQSSRYLVKRTGEKVFLECVQDMDHENMFWYRQDPGLGLRLIYFSYDVKMKEKGDIPEGYSVSREKKERFSLILESASTNQTSMYLCASQKPSDTQYFGPGTRLTVL.

This rearrangement joins TRBV3-1 to TRBJ2-1; 11 nucleotides align to TRBD2. The length of the CDR3 is 13 residues. Looked up from germline, CDR1 is LGHDT and CDR2 is YNNKEL (reference sequence). The junction had 7 bases not matched to a gene; V was cut back by 3 bases and J by 15 bases. CDR3 in amino acids: CASSQGTSGSMFF. For the CDR3, the DNA is TGTGCCAGCAGCCAGGGAACTAGCGGGAGCATGTTCTTC.

Many counts were recorded for this clonotype. The rearrangement uses TRBV12-3 or TRBV12-4 and TRBJ2-2; weak D call: TRBD1 (6 bases). The CDR3 sequence is 15 residues long. The V gene lost 5 bases and the J gene lost 7 bases, with 17 bases spanning the gap. The CDR3 sequence: CASSQGPVRVGELFF. The CDR3 DNA sequence: TGTGCCAGCAGTCAGGGGCCTGTAAGGGTCGGGGAGCTGTTTTTT.

There are many counts of this clonotype. The rearrangement joins TRBV4-3 to TRBJ2-3; a weak D match, TRBD2 (5 bases). Trimming pared 0 bases from V and 6 bases from J, leaving 19 bases between. Germline CDR1 is LGHNA and CDR2 is YSLEER. CDR3 length: 17 amino acids. CDR3: CASSQEERKTYGDTQYF. The CDR3 DNA follows: TGCGCCAGCAGCCAAGAGGAGCGGAAGACGTACGGGGATACGCAGTATTTT.

The chain combines TRBV3-1 with TRBJ2-7, with TRBD1 as a possible D gene (5 bases). Deletions cut 2 bases from V and 3 bases from J, with 14 bases between. This CDR3 has 15 amino acids. CDR1 LGHDT and CDR2 YNNKEL come from the germline V gene (reference sequence). For the CDR3, the DNA is TGTGCCAGCAGCCAAAGGGGAACAGAAAACTACGAGCAGTACTTC. This translates into CASSQRGTENYEQYF.

This chain connects TRBV28 to TRBJ2-1; D remains unclear. V shed 6 bases and J shed 5 bases, with 11 bases lying between them. Per the germline V gene, CDR1 is MDHEN and CDR2 is SYDVKM. CDR3 length equals 13 residues. The CDR3 protein is CASRTGFNNEQFF. Written as DNA, the CDR3 is TGTGCCAGCAGAACCGGCTTTAACAATGAGCAGTTCTTC. The variable domain in full, completed from reference TRBV28 and TRBJ2-1, reads DVKVTQSSRYLVKRTGEKVFLECVQDMDHENMFWYRQDPGLGLRLIYFSYDVKMKEKGDIPEGYSVSREKKERFSLILESASTNQTSMYLCASRTGFNNEQFFGPGTRLTVL.

This clonotype was picked up a small number of times. V gene TRBV15 combines with J gene TRBJ2-5, with 7 bases matching TRBD1. Germline V CDR1 and CDR2: LNHNV, YYDKDF (reference sequence). J lost 5 bases, V lost 7 bases, and 16 bases had no gene match. The CDR3 has 16 amino acids. DNA for the CDR3: TGTGCCACCACTACACCACAGGGGTCTAATTTGGAGACCCAGTACTTC. Its translation: CATTTPQGSNLETQYF.

The genes are TRBV10-2 and TRBJ2-3; the D is unclear. V dropped 6 bases and J dropped 2 bases, with 12 bases sitting between them. The length of the CDR3 is 14 residues. CDR1 is WSHSY, CDR2 SAAADI, per germline. The CDR3 is CASRSLGYTDTQYF. The CDR3 nucleotides are TGCGCCAGCAGGAGCTTGGGTTACACAGATACGCAGTATTTT.

The chain combines TRBV3-1 with TRBJ2-3; D gene ambiguous. With 3 bases removed from V and 7 bases from J, the gap between germline ends came to 14 bases. CDR1 and CDR2 from the germline V gene are LGHDT and YNNKEL (reference sequence). CDR3 size: 14 residues. CDR3 nucleotides: TGTGCCAGCAGCCAGGGTGCCGGAGAGAATACGCAGTATTTT. As protein: CASSQGAGENTQYF.

This clonotype was observed a few times. The chain joins TRBV29-1 to TRBJ1-2, with no clear D. This CDR3 contains 11 residues. The V gene lost 4 bases and the J gene lost 5 bases, with 8 bases spanning the gap. The germline CDR1 and CDR2 sequences are SQVTM and ANQGSEA. The CDR3 region has the DNA TGCAGCGTTGTAAGGGATTATGGCTACACCTTC. This gives the protein CSVVRDYGYTF.

A few counts support this clonotype. The V call is TRBV10-3, the J call TRBJ2-3, with D perhaps TRBD2 (6 bases). From germline, CDR1 is ENHRY and CDR2 SYGVKD. V was trimmed by 7 bases and J by 0 bases, leaving 14 bases between them. The CDR3 totals 15 residues. Here the CDR3 DNA reads TGTGCCATCACAAAAAACGCGGGGAGCACAGATACGCAGTATTTT. This translates into CAITKNAGSTDTQYF.

In this sample, this clonotype turned up once. The gene calls are TRBV29-1 and TRBJ1-1; D remains unclear. The CDR3 covers 10 residues. With 4 bases removed from V and 11 bases from J, the gap between germline ends came to 11 bases. CDR1 and CDR2 from the germline V gene are SQVTM and ANQGSEA. The CDR3 sequence is CSVGEGRAFF. The CDR3 coding sequence is TGCAGCGTTGGGGAGGGAAGGGCTTTCTTT.

The rearrangement joins TRBV20-1 to TRBJ1-2, with D uncertain. Trimming removed 6 bases from V and 2 bases from J, with 22 bases in between. The germline gives CDR1 DFQATT, CDR2 SNEGSKA (reference sequence). CDR3 size: 16 residues. In DNA form, the CDR3 reads TGCAGTGCCTCCGGGAGCATGATCGTCCCGAACTATGGCTACACCTTC. Its translation: CSASGSMIVPNYGYTF.

The rearrangement joins TRBV20-1 to TRBJ2-7; TRBD2 might be the D (6 bases). Germline CDR1 and CDR2: DFQATT and SNEGSKA (reference sequence). Trimming removed 3 bases from V and 2 bases from J, with 20 bases in between. The CDR3 loop spans 16 amino acids. CDR3 in DNA: TGCAGTGCTAGGTCCCCTGGGGCGGGACGGGCCTACGAGCAGTACTTC. This codes for CSARSPGAGRAYEQYF.

This clonotype turned up a few times. This sequence joins TRBV20-1 and TRBJ2-4, with a tentative D call TRBD1 (5 bases). The CDR3 is 15 amino acids. V lost 5 bases and J 0 bases, leaving 14 bases between the germline ends. CDR1 is DFQATT, CDR2 SNEGSKA, per germline (reference sequence). The CDR3 nucleotides read TGCAGTGCTGATTTGACAGCCCTAGCCAAAAACATTCAGTACTTC. It translates to CSADLTALAKNIQYF.

This clonotype was counted a few times. J is TRBJ2-7 and V is TRBV3-1, with D perhaps matching TRBD1 (6 bases). Looked up from germline, CDR1 is LGHDT and CDR2 is YNNKEL (reference sequence). There are 14 residues in the CDR3. V lost 4 bases, J lost 5 bases, and 15 bases lay in between. The CDR3 here is CASSLKTGGDEQYF. In nucleotides, the CDR3 is TGTGCCAGCAGCCTCAAGACAGGCGGCGACGAGCAGTACTTC.